The rows below give T cell receptor beta chains drawn from one sample of a study of T cells in Graves' hyperthyroidism and ophthalmopathy. TCRdb processed the multiplex PCR reads anew with MiXCR; each CDR3 protein has one entry. The sample consists of fewer than 800,000 distinct CDR3 sequences, 15% to 20% of them appearing once. The source material was blood. These receptors were taken from a man between 18 and 35 years old with Graves' hyperthyroidism. Both conserved end residues are part of each CDR3. A D gene is named only where the DNA matches it firmly. Part of the rows lack a size; the others show once, few, many or a class for expanded clones.

abundance	v_gene	d_gene	j_gene	CDR3aa	CDR3nt
-	TRBV18	-	TRBJ2-2	CASSTGRTGELFF	TGTGCCAGCTCGACAGGACGAACCGGGGAGCTGTTTTTT
-	TRBV28	-	TRBJ2-1	CASSPPPGPSYNEQFF	TGTGCCAGCAGCCCCCCCCCAGGCCCATCCTACAATGAGCAGTTCTTC
many	TRBV2	-	TRBJ1-5	CASGQDSNQPQHF	TGTGCCAGCGGCCAGGATAGCAATCAGCCCCAGCATTTT
-	TRBV7-8	-	TRBJ2-3	CASKDDRISTDTQYF	TGTGCCAGCAAAGATGACAGAATTAGCACAGATACGCAGTATTTT
many	TRBV28	TRBD2	TRBJ2-1	CASNPAGVWVSYNEQFF	TGTGCCAGCAACCCAGCGGGAGTGTGGGTGTCCTACAATGAGCAGTTCTTC
many	TRBV5-1	TRBD2	TRBJ2-7	CASSQGLASYEQYF	TGCGCCAGCAGCCAGGGACTAGCGAGCTACGAGCAGTACTTC
few	TRBV4-3	TRBD1	TRBJ2-7	CASSQYRGLYEQYF	TGCGCCAGCAGCCAATACAGGGGGCTCTACGAGCAGTACTTC
-	TRBV5-1	-	TRBJ2-7	CASSLERAQGNYEQYF	TGCGCCAGCAGCTTGGAACGGGCGCAGGGGAACTACGAGCAGTACTTC
-	TRBV28	-	TRBJ2-1	CASSFGGPEQFF	TGTGCCAGCAGTTTTGGGGGGCCTGAGCAGTTCTTC
-	TRBV28	TRBD2	TRBJ2-7	CASSGLAGPEQCF	TGTGCCAGCAGTGGACTAGCGGGACCCGAGCAGTGCTTC
-	TRBV19	TRBD1	TRBJ2-1	CASSIANRGDEQFF	TGTGCCAGTAGTATAGCCAACAGGGGAGATGAGCAGTTCTTC
few	TRBV7-2	-	TRBJ1-1	CASSPSRQIMNTEAFF	TGTGCCAGCAGCCCCAGCCGACAGATAATGAACACTGAAGCTTTCTTT
many	TRBV20-1	TRBD1	TRBJ1-1	CSARLLRDRGLNTEAFF	TGCAGTGCTAGACTCCTCCGGGACAGGGGGCTTAACACTGAAGCTTTCTTT
many	TRBV20-1	-	TRBJ1-3	CSAEETASPGNTIYF	TGCAGTGCGGAAGAGACAGCCTCCCCTGGAAACACCATATATTTT
few	TRBV6-1	-	TRBJ1-2	CASRPTRGAGYGYTF	TGTGCCAGCAGACCGACGCGGGGGGCCGGCTATGGCTACACCTTC
few	TRBV4-3	-	TRBJ1-1	CASSQDGRIGQGEAFF	TGCGCCAGCAGCCAAGACGGGAGGATTGGGCAGGGTGAAGCTTTCTTT
-	TRBV5-1	-	TRBJ2-1	CASSQQPGQSAYNEQFF	TGCGCCAGCAGCCAACAGCCGGGACAATCGGCCTACAATGAGCAGTTCTTC
many	TRBV30	TRBD2	TRBJ2-1	CAGNLAGGYNEQFF	TGTGCCGGGAACCTAGCGGGGGGCTACAATGAGCAGTTCTTC
-	TRBV4-1	-	TRBJ2-1	CASSQDYHEQFF	TGCGCCAGCAGCCAAGATTACCATGAGCAGTTCTTC